This T cell receptor beta chain emerged from a study of T-cell memory formation after mild COVID-19. Using its own MiXCR run on the 5' RACE reads, TCRdb lists one record per CDR3 protein. The table shows 150,000 or so distinct CDR3 sequences, with about 25% occurring only once. This CDR3 has 14 residues. The germline V gene has CDR1 SGHKS and CDR2 YYEKEE (reference sequence). With V trimmed by 2 bases and J by 3 bases, 4 bases remained unmatched. Sequenced: PBMCs or a T cell subset sorted from them (not recorded which). The chain couples TRBV5-5 to TRBJ2-7; 8 bases map to TRBD1. The source of this sequence is an adult woman who had mild COVID-19 (a few samples of this study predate the infection). Cell type and time point are not known. CDR3: CASSFDRGYYEQYF. In nucleotides, the CDR3 is TGTGCCAGCAGCTTTGACAGGGGCTACTACGAGCAGTACTTC.